This T cell receptor (beta chain) is from a study of blood T cell repertoires in COVID-19. Study context: Specimens from acute and convalescent COVID-19 originated in the United States, Italy and Spain. Nucleic acid was either cDNA or gDNA, and it came from T cells, B-cell-depleted T cells, or PBMCs.

The Seattle patients, enrolled during active infection, were followed longitudinally. V dropped 4 bases and J dropped 2; count of bases not matched to a gene: 7. This CDR3 spans 15 amino acids. Germline CDR1 SEHNR, CDR2 FQNEAQ (reference sequence). As originally analysed: Reference gene primer amplification yielded estimated nucleated cell counts. Profiling relied on immunoSEQ multiplex PCR, and the TCRdb table lists in-frame clones only, not all of them. D and trimming were read from the DNA, whereas the V and J calls and clone size are those reported in that table. Among about 110,000 clones listed, roughly four fifths were seen once.

This rearrangement joins TRBV7-9 to TRBJ2-7; 8 nucleotides align to TRBD1. What was sequenced was peripheral blood. The source is a man aged 80 or over with COVID-19, enrolled during active disease. CDR3 in DNA: TGTGCCAGCAGCTCCTCCGGGACAGGACCCTACGAGCAGTACTTC. Translating it yields CASSSSGTGPYEQYF.